Listed here are 8 T cell receptor beta chains from one sample, sequenced in a study of monozygotic twins with inflammatory bowel disease. TCRdb re-called the 5' RACE reads; every CDR3 protein appears as one record, without DNA. The sample has some 90,000 distinct CDR3 sequences. Sequenced sample: blood. The source of these receptors is a human donor with ulcerative colitis or Crohn's disease, or a healthy co-twin of an affected twin (not recorded which).

This chain connects TRBV5-4 to TRBJ1-5. This CDR3 is 12 amino acids long. In germline, CDR1 is SGHNT, CDR2 YYREEE (reference sequence). The CDR3 here is CASSNSNQPQHF.

The chain is built from TRBV18 and TRBJ2-3. CDR1 KGHSH and CDR2 LQKENI come from the germline V gene. This CDR3 is 11 amino acids long. The CDR3 sequence: CAGLKVDTQYF.

This chain uses TRBV5-1 with TRBJ1-4; TCRdb calls TRBD1, which cannot be checked without DNA. The germline gives CDR1 SGHRS, CDR2 YFSETQ. The CDR3 is 14 residues long. This chain's CDR3 is CASSPGTGFEKLFF. The entire variable domain, with the rest obtained from reference TRBV5-1 and TRBJ1-4, is as follows: KAGVTQTPRYLIKTRGQQVTLSCSPISGHRSVSWYQQTPGQGLQFLFEYFSETQRNKGNFPGRFSGRQFSNSRSEMNVSTLELGDSALYLCASSPGTGFEKLFFGSGTQLSVL.

The J gene is TRBJ2-1, the V gene TRBV4-1; TCRdb calls TRBD1, which cannot be checked without DNA. The germline V gene has CDR1 MGHRA and CDR2 YSYEKL. The CDR3 loop spans 14 amino acids. The CDR3 region is CASSHTTAYNEQFF.

The gene calls are TRBV27 and TRBJ1-5; TCRdb lists TRBD1, though no DNA is available to test this call. Germline CDR1 MNHEY, CDR2 SMNVEV (reference sequence). CDR3 length: 14 amino acids. The CDR3 region is CASSLGSGYQPQHF.

The V call is TRBV20-1, the J call TRBJ1-1; the D call from TCRdb, TRBD1, cannot be confirmed without DNA. This CDR3 has 11 residues. The V gene's germline CDR1 is DFQATT and CDR2 SNEGSKA (reference sequence). CDR3 region: CSAGGLVEAFF.

The chain joins TRBV5-5 to TRBJ2-1; without DNA, the TCRdb call of TRBD1 cannot be checked. Looked up from germline, CDR1 is SGHKS and CDR2 is YYEKEE (reference sequence). The CDR3 loop spans 13 amino acids. CDR3: CASSLDWGGEQFF. Based on the CDR3 plus reference TRBV5-5 and TRBJ2-1, the full variable domain is DAGVTQSPTHLIKTRGQQVTLRCSPISGHKSVSWYQQVLGQGPQFIFQYYEKEERGRGNFPDRFSARQFPNYSSELNVNALLLGDSALYLCASSLDWGGEQFFGPGTRLTVL.

CDR3 region: CASSLPLGLGVTGELFF. The chain recombines TRBV5-6 with TRBJ2-2; the TRBD2 assignment by TCRdb is unverifiable without DNA. This CDR3 comprises 17 residues. Germline V gene data show CDR1 as SGHDT and CDR2 as YYEEEE.